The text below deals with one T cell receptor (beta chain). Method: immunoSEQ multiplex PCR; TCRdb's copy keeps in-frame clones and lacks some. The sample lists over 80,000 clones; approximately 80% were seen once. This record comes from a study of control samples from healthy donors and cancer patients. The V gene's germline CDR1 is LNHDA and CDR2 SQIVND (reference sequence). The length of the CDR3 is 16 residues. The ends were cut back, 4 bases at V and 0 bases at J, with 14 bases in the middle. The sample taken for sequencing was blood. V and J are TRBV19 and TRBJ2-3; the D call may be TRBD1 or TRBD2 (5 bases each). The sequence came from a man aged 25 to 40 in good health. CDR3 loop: CASSNRQRTSTDTQYF. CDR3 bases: TGTGCCAGTAGTAACAGACAGCGGACCAGCACAGATACGCAGTATTTT.